A selection of T cell receptor beta chains follows, all from one sample in a study of metastatic and nonmetastatic thyroid tumors. TCRdb re-analyzed the PCR reads using MiXCR. The data contain about 33,000 clones, over 15% of them seen just once; the ten biggest clones take up roughly 12%. The sample consisted of blood. These receptors all come from a male donor with papillary thyroid cancer or a benign thyroid nodule (not recorded which). Some clones in this sample may be carry-over from other donors' samples. Each CDR3 is given with its conserved first and last residue. The order of the fields is clone size, V gene, D gene, J gene, CDR3 length, CDR3 protein, CDR3 DNA. A D gene is named only where the DNA matches it firmly. Size is stated for part of the rows, as once, few or many counts, or as a class when the clone is expanded.

few	TRBV19	TRBD1	TRBJ1-5	16	CASSTPGTGSNQPQHF	TGTGCCAGTAGTACACCCGGGACAGGTAGCAATCAGCCCCAGCATTTT
few	TRBV28	TRBD1	TRBJ1-2	15	CASSTDRVRPYGYTF	TGTGCCAGCAGCACGGACAGGGTCAGGCCCTATGGATACACCTTC
.	TRBV6-5	.	TRBJ2-5	15	CASSYSPDSKGNQYF	TGCGCCAGCAGTTACTCCCCGGACAGCAAAGGGAACCAGTACTTC
few	TRBV27	.	TRBJ2-1	16	CASSFIAGTLYNEQFF	TGTGCCAGCAGCTTTATCGCCGGGACCCTCTACAATGAGCAGTTCTTC
many	TRBV29-1	.	TRBJ1-1	13	CSVDDIRNTEAFF	TGCAGCGTTGATGACATAAGGAACACTGAAGCTTTCTTT
many	TRBV25-1	TRBD1	TRBJ1-4	14	CASRGQGRNEKLFF	TGTGCCAGCAGGGGACAGGGAAGGAATGAAAAACTGTTTTTT
medium-sized	TRBV6-4	TRBD1	TRBJ1-2	16	CASSPDRGNLNYGYTF	TGTGCCAGCAGTCCGGACAGGGGGAATCTTAACTATGGCTACACCTTC
.	TRBV28	TRBD2	TRBJ2-5	13	CASRLAGEKTQYF	TGTGCCAGCAGGTTAGCGGGGGAAAAGACCCAGTACTTC
many	TRBV6-1	TRBD1	TRBJ2-3	15	CASSSRQGPKDTQYF	TGTGCCAGCAGTAGCCGACAGGGGCCTAAAGATACGCAGTATTTT
many	TRBV5-1	TRBD2	TRBJ2-5	15	CASSWRLAGEETQYF	TGCGCCAGCAGCTGGCGACTAGCGGGAGAAGAGACCCAGTACTTC